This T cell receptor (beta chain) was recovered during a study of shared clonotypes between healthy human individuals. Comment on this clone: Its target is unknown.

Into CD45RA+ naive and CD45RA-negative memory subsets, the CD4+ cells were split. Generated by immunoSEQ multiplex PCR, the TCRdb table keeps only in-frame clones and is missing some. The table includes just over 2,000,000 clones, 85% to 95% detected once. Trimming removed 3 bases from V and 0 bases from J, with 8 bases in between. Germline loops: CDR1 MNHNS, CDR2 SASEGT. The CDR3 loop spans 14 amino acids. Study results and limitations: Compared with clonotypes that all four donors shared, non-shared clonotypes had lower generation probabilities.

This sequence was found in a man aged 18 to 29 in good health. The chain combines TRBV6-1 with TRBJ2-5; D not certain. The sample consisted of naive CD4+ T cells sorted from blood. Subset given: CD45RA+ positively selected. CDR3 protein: CASSEVPYQETQYF. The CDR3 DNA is TGTGCCAGCAGTGAGGTCCCGTACCAAGAGACCCAGTACTTC.